This TCR beta chain was recovered during a study of blood T cell repertoires in COVID-19. How the authors handled the data: Cell counts per sample came from amplifying reference gene primers. Libraries were prepared by immunoSEQ multiplex PCR; TCRdb keeps only in-frame clonotypes and omits some of them. Clone size and V and J calls were adopted from that table, with D and trimming inferred from the DNA. The table shows under 200,000 clones, with 65% to 85% occurring only once. With 3 bases removed from V and 7 bases from J, the gap between germline ends came to 10 bases. The CDR3 has 13 amino acids. Per germline, CDR1 GTSNPN and CDR2 SVGIG (reference sequence).

The sequenced sample was peripheral blood. The rearrangement uses TRBV30 and TRBJ1-6, with D unresolved. The receptor's source is a human donor with acute or convalescent COVID-19. The donor label of this sample is uncertain. The chain's CDR3 is CAWRPGPNSPLHF. CDR3 nucleotides: TGTGCCTGGAGACCAGGTCCCAATTCACCCCTCCACTTT.